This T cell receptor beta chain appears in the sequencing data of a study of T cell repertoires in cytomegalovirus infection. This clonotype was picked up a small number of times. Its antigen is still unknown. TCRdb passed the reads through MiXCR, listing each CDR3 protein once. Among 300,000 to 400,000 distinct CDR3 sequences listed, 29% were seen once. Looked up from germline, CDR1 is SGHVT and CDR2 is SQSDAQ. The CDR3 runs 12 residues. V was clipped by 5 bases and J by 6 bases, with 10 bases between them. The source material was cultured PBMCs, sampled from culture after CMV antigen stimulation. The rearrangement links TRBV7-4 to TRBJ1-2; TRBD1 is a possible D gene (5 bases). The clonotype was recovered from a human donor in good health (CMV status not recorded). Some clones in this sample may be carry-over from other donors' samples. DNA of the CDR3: TGTGCCAGCAGCCATCAGGGAGATGGCTACACCTTC. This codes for CASSHQGDGYTF. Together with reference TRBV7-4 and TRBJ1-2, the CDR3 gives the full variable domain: GAGVSQSPRYKVAKRGRDVALRCDSISGHVTLYWYRQTLGQGSEVLTYSQSDAQRDKSGRPSGRFSAERPERSVSTLKIQRTEQGDSAVYLCASSHQGDGYTFGSGTRLTVV.